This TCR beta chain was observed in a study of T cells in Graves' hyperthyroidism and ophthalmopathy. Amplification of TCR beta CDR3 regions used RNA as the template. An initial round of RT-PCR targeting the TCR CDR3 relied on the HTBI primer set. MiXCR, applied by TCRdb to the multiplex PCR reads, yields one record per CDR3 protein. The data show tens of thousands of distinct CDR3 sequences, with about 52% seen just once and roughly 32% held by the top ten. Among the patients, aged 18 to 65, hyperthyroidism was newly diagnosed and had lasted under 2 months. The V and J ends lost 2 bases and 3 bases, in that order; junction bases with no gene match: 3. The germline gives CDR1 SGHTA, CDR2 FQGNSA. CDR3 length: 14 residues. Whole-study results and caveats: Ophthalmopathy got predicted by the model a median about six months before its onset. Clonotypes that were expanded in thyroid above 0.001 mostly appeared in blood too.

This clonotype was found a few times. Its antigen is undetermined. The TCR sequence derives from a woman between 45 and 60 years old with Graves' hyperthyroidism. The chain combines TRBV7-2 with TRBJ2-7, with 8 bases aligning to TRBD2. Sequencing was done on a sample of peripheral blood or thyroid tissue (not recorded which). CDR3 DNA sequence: TGTGCCAGCAGCTTAAGGGGACTAGGCTACGAGCAGTACTTC. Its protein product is CASSLRGLGYEQYF.